The clone carrying this T cell receptor (beta chain) was counted only a few times. This record belongs to a study of patients and donors after allogeneic stem cell transplantation. TCRdb called the RT-PCR reads again in MiXCR, with one record for every CDR3 protein. The sample includes about 960,000 distinct CDR3 sequences, more than 15% of them seen just once. V lost 4 bases and J 0 bases, leaving 13 bases between the germline ends. The CDR3 is made up of 14 amino acids. Germline loops: CDR1 DFQATT, CDR2 SNEGSKA (reference sequence). The sequencing input was blood, either unsorted or a sorted T cell fraction (not recorded which). The J gene is TRBJ2-7, the V gene TRBV20-1; D is uncertain. The receptor's source is a human donor who was either an allogeneic HSCT recipient or a stem cell or donor lymphocyte infusion donor (not recorded which). It is not recorded whose cells these are; they may come from a transplant donor. As DNA, the CDR3 is TGCAGTGCTAACAACTTCTTGAGCTCCTACGAGCAGTACTTC. Its translation is CSANNFLSSYEQYF.